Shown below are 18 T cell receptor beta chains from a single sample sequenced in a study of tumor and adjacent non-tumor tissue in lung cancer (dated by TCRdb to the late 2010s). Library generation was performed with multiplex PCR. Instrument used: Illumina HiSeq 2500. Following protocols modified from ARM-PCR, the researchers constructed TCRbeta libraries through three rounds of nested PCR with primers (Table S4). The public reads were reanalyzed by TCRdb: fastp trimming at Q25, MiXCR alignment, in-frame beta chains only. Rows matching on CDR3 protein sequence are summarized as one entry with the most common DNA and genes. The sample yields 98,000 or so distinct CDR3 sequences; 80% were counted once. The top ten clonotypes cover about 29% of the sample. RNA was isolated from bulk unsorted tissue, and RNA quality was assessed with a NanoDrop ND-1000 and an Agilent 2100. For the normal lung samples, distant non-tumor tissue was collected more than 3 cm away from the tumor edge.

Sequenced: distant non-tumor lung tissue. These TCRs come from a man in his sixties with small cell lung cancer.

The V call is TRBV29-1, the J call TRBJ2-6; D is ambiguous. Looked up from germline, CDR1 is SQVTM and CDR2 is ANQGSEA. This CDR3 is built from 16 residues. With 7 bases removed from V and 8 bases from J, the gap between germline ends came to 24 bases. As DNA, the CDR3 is TGCAGCGCTCAGAGTGGACGCAACTCTGAGACCAACGTCCTGACTTTC. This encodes CSAQSGRNSETNVLTF.

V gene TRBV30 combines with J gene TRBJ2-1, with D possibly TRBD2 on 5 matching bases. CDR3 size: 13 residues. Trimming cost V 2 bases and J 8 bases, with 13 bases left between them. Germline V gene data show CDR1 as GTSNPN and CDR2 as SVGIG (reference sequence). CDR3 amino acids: CAWSHQRADEQFF. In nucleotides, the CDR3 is TGTGCCTGGAGTCATCAGAGGGCAGATGAGCAGTTCTTC.

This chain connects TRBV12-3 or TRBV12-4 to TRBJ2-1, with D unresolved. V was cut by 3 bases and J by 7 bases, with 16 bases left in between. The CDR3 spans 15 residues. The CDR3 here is CASSFGSRVSNEQFF. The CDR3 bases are TGTGCCAGCAGTTTTGGGTCTAGAGTAAGTAATGAGCAGTTCTTC.

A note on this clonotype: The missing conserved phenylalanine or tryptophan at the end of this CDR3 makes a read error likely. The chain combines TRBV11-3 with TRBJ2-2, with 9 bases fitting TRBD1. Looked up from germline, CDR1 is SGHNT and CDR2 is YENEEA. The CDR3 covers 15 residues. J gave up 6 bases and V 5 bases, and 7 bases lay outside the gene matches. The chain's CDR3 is CASSRDREPSGELFY. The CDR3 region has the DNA TGTGCCAGCAGCCGGGACAGGGAACCGTCCGGGGAGCTGTTTTAT.

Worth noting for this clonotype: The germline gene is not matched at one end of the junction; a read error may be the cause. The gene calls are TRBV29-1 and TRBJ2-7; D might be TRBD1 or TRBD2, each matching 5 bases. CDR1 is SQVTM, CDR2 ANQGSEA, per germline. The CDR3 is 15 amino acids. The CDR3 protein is CSATPGTEPTYEQYF. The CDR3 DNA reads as TGCAGCGCTACTCCCGGGACGGAGCCTACCTACGAGCAGTATTTC.

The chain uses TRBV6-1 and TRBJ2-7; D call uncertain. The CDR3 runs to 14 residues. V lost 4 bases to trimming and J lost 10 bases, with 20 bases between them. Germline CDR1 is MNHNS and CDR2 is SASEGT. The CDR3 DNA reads TGTGCCAGCAGTGTTCTAGTAGCTCCTTATGATCAGTACTTC. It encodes CASSVLVAPYDQYF.

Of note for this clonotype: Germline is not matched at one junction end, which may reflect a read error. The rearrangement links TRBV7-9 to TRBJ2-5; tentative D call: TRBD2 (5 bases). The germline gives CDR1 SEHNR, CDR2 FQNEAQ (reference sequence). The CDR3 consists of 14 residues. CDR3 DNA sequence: TGTGCCAGCAGCGAACAGTGTTCTTGGGAGACCCAGTATTTC. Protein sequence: CASSEQCSWETQYF. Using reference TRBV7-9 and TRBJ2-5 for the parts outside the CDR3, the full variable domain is DTGVSQNPRHKITKRGQNVTFRCDPISEHNRLYWYRQTLGQGPEFLTYFQNEAQLEKSRLLSDRFSAERPKGSFSTLEIQRTEQGDSAMYLCASSEQCSWETQYFGPGTRLLVL.

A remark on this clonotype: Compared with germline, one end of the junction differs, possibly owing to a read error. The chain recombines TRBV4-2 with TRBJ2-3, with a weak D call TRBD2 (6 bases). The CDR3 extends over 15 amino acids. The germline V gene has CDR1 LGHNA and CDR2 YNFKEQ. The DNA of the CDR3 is TGTGCCAGTAGCCATGATGTTAATAGCGGCCGCACGCAGTATTTT. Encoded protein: CASSHDVNSGRTQYF.

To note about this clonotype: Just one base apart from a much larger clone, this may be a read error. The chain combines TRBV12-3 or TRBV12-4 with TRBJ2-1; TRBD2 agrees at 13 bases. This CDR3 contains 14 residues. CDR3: CASRWTSGSNEQSF. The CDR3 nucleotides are TGTGCCAGCAGGTGGACTAGCGGGAGCAATGAGCAGTCCTTC.

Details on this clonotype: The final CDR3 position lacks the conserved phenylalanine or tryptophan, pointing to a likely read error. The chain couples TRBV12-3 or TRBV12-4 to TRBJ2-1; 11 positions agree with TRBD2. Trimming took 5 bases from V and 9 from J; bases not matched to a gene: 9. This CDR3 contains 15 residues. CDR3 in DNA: TGTGCCAGCAGTCGCACTAGCGGGAGTCACATTGAGCAGTTCCTC. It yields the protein CASSRTSGSHIEQFL.

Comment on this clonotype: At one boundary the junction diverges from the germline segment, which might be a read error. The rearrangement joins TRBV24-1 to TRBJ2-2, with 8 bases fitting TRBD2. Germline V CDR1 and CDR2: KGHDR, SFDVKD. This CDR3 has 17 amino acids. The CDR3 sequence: CATSDWTAGEVAGDLFF. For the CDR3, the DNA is TGTGCCACCAGTGACTGGACAGCGGGAGAGGTCGCCGGGGATCTGTTTTTT.

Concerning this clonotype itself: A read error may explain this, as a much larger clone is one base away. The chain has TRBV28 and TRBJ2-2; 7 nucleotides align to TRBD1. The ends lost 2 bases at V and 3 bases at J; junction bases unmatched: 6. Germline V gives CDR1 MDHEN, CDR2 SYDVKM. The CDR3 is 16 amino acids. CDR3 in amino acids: CASSLGTVEDTGELFF. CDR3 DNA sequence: TGTGCCAGCAGTTTAGGGACAGTGGAGGACACCGGGGAGCTGTTTTTT.

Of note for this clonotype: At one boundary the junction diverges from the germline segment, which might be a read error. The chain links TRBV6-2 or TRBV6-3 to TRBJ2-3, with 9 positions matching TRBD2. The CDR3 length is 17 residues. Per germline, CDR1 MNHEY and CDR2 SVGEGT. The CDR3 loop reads CASSYSLAGRRTDTQYF. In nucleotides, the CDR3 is TGTGCAAGCAGTTACTCCCTAGCGGGAAGGCGGACAGATACGCAGTATTTT.

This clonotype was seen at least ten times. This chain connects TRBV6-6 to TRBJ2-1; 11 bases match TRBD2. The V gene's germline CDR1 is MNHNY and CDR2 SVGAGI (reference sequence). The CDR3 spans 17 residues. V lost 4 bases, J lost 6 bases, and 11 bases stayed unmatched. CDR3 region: CASSLSLSGRAANEQFF. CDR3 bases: TGTGCCAGCAGTTTAAGCCTTAGCGGGAGGGCGGCCAATGAGCAGTTCTTC.

The CDR3 DNA follows: TGTGCCAGCAGCTTCTCAGGACGGGGAATCACTGAAGCTTTCTTT. It translates to CASSFSGRGITEAFF. This chain links TRBV7-9 with TRBJ1-1; D not resolved. V lost 3 bases, J lost 4 bases, and 15 bases lay in between. This CDR3 contains 15 residues. Germline V gene lookup returns CDR1 SEHNR and CDR2 FQNEAQ (reference sequence). The whole variable domain, filled in from reference TRBV7-9 and TRBJ1-1, reads DTGVSQNPRHKITKRGQNVTFRCDPISEHNRLYWYRQTLGQGPEFLTYFQNEAQLEKSRLLSDRFSAERPKGSFSTLEIQRTEQGDSAMYLCASSFSGRGITEAFFGQGTRLTVV.

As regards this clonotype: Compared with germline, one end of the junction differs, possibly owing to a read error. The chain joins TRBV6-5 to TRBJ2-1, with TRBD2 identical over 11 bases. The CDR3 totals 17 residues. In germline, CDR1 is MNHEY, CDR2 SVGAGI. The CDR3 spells CTTSYSIWGLADNEQFF. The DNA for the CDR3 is TGTACCACTAGTTACTCGATCTGGGGACTAGCGGACAATGAACAGTTCTTC.

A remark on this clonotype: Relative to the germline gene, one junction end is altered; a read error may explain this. CDR3 sequence reads: CASRGTVKTGELFF. Written as DNA, the CDR3 is TGTGCCAGCCGCGGGACAGTGAAGACCGGGGAACTGTTTTTT. The chain is built from TRBV11-2 and TRBJ2-2, with D possibly being TRBD1 (7 bases). Germline loops: CDR1 SGHAT, CDR2 FQNNGV. The CDR3 has 14 residues.

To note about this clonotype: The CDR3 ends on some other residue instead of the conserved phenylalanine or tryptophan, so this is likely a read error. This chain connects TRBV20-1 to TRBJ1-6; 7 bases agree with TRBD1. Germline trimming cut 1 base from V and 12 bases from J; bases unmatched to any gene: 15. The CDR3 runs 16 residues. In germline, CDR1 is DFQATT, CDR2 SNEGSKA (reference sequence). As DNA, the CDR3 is TGCAGTGCTAGAGCCCCCCCGGGGACAGCCGGGTTACCCCTCCACTAT. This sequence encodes CSARAPPGTAGLPLHY.